This T cell receptor beta chain was recorded in a study of blood T cell repertoires in COVID-19. Background on the study: The cDNA or gDNA used as material had been derived from T cells, B-cell-depleted T cells, or PBMCs.

Losses at the gene ends were 4 bases for V and 4 bases for J; bases not matched to a gene: 8. The CDR3 runs 15 residues. CDR1 SGHDN and CDR2 FVKESK come from the germline V gene. The table came from immunoSEQ multiplex PCR; TCRdb's copy has only in-frame clones and leaves some out. The sample contains 150,000 or so clones, around 78% of which appear only once. The chain couples TRBV14 to TRBJ1-1, with 8 bases lining up with TRBD1. Input material: peripheral blood. This clonotype originated in an elderly man with acute or convalescent COVID-19. The CDR3 nucleotides are TGTGCCAGCAGCCCGTGGACAGGGATGGGCACTGAAGCTTTCTTT. As protein: CASSPWTGMGTEAFF.